This T cell receptor (beta chain) was sequenced during a study of chemoradiotherapy in HPV16-positive cancers. The assay was immunoSEQ multiplex PCR, and TCRdb's table has in-frame clones only and misses some. Of 30,000 to 35,000 clones in the sample, about 88% were seen once. CDR1 and CDR2 (germline): MGHDK, SYGVNS. The CDR3 has 11 residues. V was clipped by 6 bases and J by 4 bases, with 5 bases between them. The sample consisted of blood, taken from a patient who underwent chemoradiotherapy. The chain couples TRBV25-1 to TRBJ2-3; D could derive from TRBD1 or TRBD2 (5 bases each). The clonotype was recovered from a human donor with HPV-associated anogenital cancer. CDR3 sequence: CASRGADTQYF. The CDR3 DNA reads TGTGCCAGCAGGGGGGCAGATACGCAGTATTTT.